What follows are 16 T cell receptor beta chains derived from one specimen sequenced in a study of tissue T cells after allogeneic stem cell transplantation. Time point described: mouse harvest day 7 after allogeneic transplant. Each mouse received 10^7 T-cell-depleted marrow cells plus 10^6 splenic CD5+ T cells by tail vein. Clones were sequenced by immunoSEQ multiplex PCR, and TCRdb holds only the in-frame ones, with some missing. The sample has 5,500 to 6,500 clones, roughly 42% seen once. The source material was skin. The receptors stem from a female BALB/c mouse given C57BL/6 T cells with graft-versus-host disease after an allogeneic hematopoietic cell transplant.

This clone was seen more than once but under ten times. Genes and germline are mouse. The CDR3 extends 1 residue past the end of the read, so its final part is completed from the germline J gene. The chain employs TRBV26 and TRBJ1-3; D unresolved. Germline lookup yields CDR1 KGHPV and CDR2 FQNQEV (reference sequence). CDR3 length equals 12 residues. Trimming stripped 2 bases from V and 4 bases from J, with 3 bases between. The sequenced part of the CDR3 DNA is TGTGCCAGCAGTCTGAGGGGAAATACGCTCTAT. Its protein product is CASSLRGNTLY. The CDR3 as a whole reads CASSLRGNTLYF.

Comments on this clone: All gene names here are mouse names. The read ends 1 residue before the CDR3 terminus; that terminus is restored from the germline J gene. The V call is TRBV26, the J call TRBJ2-1; either TRBD1 or TRBD2 may fit D (5 bases each). CDR1 and CDR2 (germline): KGHPV, FQNQEV (reference sequence). The CDR3 totals 13 residues. The V end was cut by 2 bases, the J end by 7 bases, with 9 bases between. The part of the CDR3 DNA that was read is TGTGCCAGCAGTCTGGGGGCAGGAGCTGAGCAGTTC. Its protein product is CASSLGAGAEQF. The full CDR3 is CASSLGAGAEQFF.

This clone is medium-sized. The germline and genes are mouse ones. The read halts 1 residue ahead of the CDR3 end, with the missing end drawn from the germline J gene. The chain recombines TRBV12-2 with TRBJ2-5, with 9 nucleotides matching TRBD1. V lost 2 bases and J lost 3; bases outside the gene matches: 2. Germline CDR1 reads SGHLS; CDR2 reads HYDKME. The CDR3 is 14 amino acids. The CDR3 sequence is CASSPGTGQDTQYF. Partial CDR3 DNA: TGTGCCAGCTCTCCCGGGACAGGGCAAGACACCCAGTAC.

For this clone: The gene names here belong to mouse. The CDR3 end lies 1 residue beyond the end of the read and is filled in from the germline J gene. The chain couples TRBV26 to TRBJ1-6, with 8 bases aligning to TRBD1. TRBJ1-6 has ORF status, its function being uncertain. CDR3 length equals 14 residues. Per germline, CDR1 KGHPV and CDR2 FQNQEV (reference sequence). The trim removed 4 bases at V and 11 bases at J, leaving 7 bases unmatched. Partial CDR3 DNA: TGTGCCAGCAGTCCGACAGGGGAGAGGACGCCCCTCTAC. Protein product: CASSPTGERTPLY. The entire CDR3 protein reads CASSPTGERTPLYF.

There are a few counts of this clone. Any gene name here is a mouse gene name. The read stops 1 residue short of the end of the CDR3; the missing end is completed from the germline J gene. The chain links TRBV16 to TRBJ2-5; 7 positions agree with TRBD1. J lost 5 bases, V lost 1 base, and 3 bases had no gene match. Germline-derived CDR1 and CDR2 are SGHSA and FRNQAP. This CDR3 is built from 14 residues. CDR3 loop: CASSLVQGRDTQYF. Incomplete CDR3 DNA: TGTGCAAGCAGCTTAGTACAGGGGAGAGACACCCAGTAC.

Comment on this clone: Gene names are mouse gene names. The CDR3 DNA, read in part, is TGCACCTGCAGTGCAGATGGGCTGAACACAGAAGTCTTC. Its protein product is CTCSADGLNTEVF. The entire CDR3 reads CTCSADGLNTEVFF. This chain connects TRBV1 to TRBJ1-1; D ambiguous. The read halts 1 residue ahead of the CDR3 end, with the missing end drawn from the germline J gene. The CDR3 has 14 residues. Trimming left V 0 bases short and J 1 base short, with 6 bases between. Germline values: CDR1 NSQYPW, CDR2 LRSPGD (reference sequence).

A word on this clone: The gene names given are mouse names. The sequenced part of the CDR3 DNA is TGTGCCAGCAGCTCGGGACTGGGGGGTGAACAGTAC. Translating gives CASSSGLGGEQY. The whole CDR3 reads CASSSGLGGEQYF. This sequence joins TRBV3 and TRBJ2-7; 12 bases align to TRBD2. The read ends 1 residue before the CDR3 terminus; that terminus is restored from the germline J gene. This CDR3 comprises 13 residues. The junction had 1 base not matched to a gene; V was cut back by 4 bases and J by 6 bases. The germline CDR1 and CDR2 sequences are SNHLY and FYNGKV (reference sequence).

Of note for this clone: Gene names and germline refer to mouse. The read comes to an end 1 residue before the CDR3 does, leaving the germline J gene to fill in the end. The chain uses TRBV26 and TRBJ1-1; the D gene is possibly TRBD1 (6 bases). Germline V gene data show CDR1 as KGHPV and CDR2 as FQNQEV (reference sequence). The germline V and J ends were trimmed by 2 bases and 0 bases, with 7 bases remaining between them. This CDR3 spans 14 amino acids. CDR3 bases read: TGTGCCAGCAGTCTGCGGACAGCAAACACAGAAGTCTTC. Translated: CASSLRTANTEVF. The complete CDR3 reads CASSLRTANTEVFF.

There are a few counts of this clone. Gene labels here are mouse ones. The read is 1 residue too short to cover the CDR3 end, so that end is filled in from the germline J gene. J is TRBJ1-2 and V is TRBV26, with D perhaps TRBD1 (6 bases). The V and J ends lost 4 bases and 4 bases respectively, with 7 bases between them. Germline V gene data show CDR1 as KGHPV and CDR2 as FQNQEV (reference sequence). The length of the CDR3 is 12 residues. CDR3 loop: CASSPQGSDYTF. The sequenced CDR3 bases are TGTGCCAGCAGTCCACAGGGCTCCGACTACACC.

Regarding this clone: The gene names given are mouse names. CDR3 sequence: CASSLRGPQNTLYF. The sequenced CDR3 bases are TGTGCCAGCAGCTTAAGGGGGCCTCAAAACACCTTGTAC. The rearrangement joins TRBV3 to TRBJ2-4; possible D gene TRBD1, 7 bases. Read coverage stops 1 residue before the CDR3 terminus; the germline J gene supplies the remainder. Germline loops: CDR1 SNHLY, CDR2 FYNGKV (reference sequence). CDR3 size: 14 residues. Between the trimmed V and J ends, which lost 2 bases and 2 bases, there was a span of 8 bases.

This clone has just a few counts. The genes and germline here are from mouse. The CDR3 goes on 1 residue after the read ends, and that part is filled in from the germline J gene. The chain is built from TRBV12-2 and TRBJ2-1; D is uncertain. CDR1 and CDR2 from the germline V gene are SGHLS and HYDKME. This CDR3 region has 13 residues. Trimming removed 0 bases at V and 3 bases at J, with 5 bases between. The CDR3 DNA, read in part, is TGTGCCAGCTCTCTCGGGTTCTATGCTGAGCAGTTC. Residues: CASSLGFYAEQF. The full CDR3 protein reads CASSLGFYAEQFF.

Notes on this clone: Genes and germline come from the mouse. Read data end 1 residue before the CDR3 end; the end is taken from the germline J gene. This rearrangement joins TRBV19 to TRBJ2-4, with 10 positions matching TRBD2. J lost 0 bases, V lost 4 bases, and 2 bases had no gene match. Looked up from germline, CDR1 is FNHDT and CDR2 is SITEND (reference sequence). This CDR3 is 15 amino acids long. Incomplete CDR3 DNA: TGTGCCAGCAGTCGGACTGGGGGTAGTCAAAACACCTTGTAC. Its protein product is CASSRTGGSQNTLY. In full, the CDR3 reads CASSRTGGSQNTLYF.

This clone was detected a few times. The gene symbols are mouse symbols. The missing CDR3 end, 1 residue past where the read stops, is filled in from the germline J gene. V gene TRBV31 combines with J gene TRBJ1-2; the D gene is possibly TRBD1 (6 bases). Germline V gene lookup returns CDR1 GKSSPN and CDR2 SITVG. The CDR3 is 13 residues long. V was trimmed by 2 bases and J by 4 bases, leaving 11 bases between them. The CDR3 here is CAWSVGAASDYTF. The CDR3 DNA, read in part, is TGTGCCTGGAGTGTGGGGGCTGCCTCCGACTACACC.

With regard to this clone: Each gene name is a mouse one. The read finishes 1 residue shy of the CDR3 end, and the germline J gene is used to complete it. The genes are TRBV16 and TRBJ2-2; the match to TRBD2 covers 12 bases. Trimming at V came to 0 bases and at J to 2 bases, leaving 7 bases not matched to a gene. CDR3 size: 19 residues. CDR1 is SGHSA, CDR2 FRNQAP, per germline. The DNA read from the CDR3 is TGTGCAAGCAGCTTAGAAGGCGGGACTGGGGGGCCGAACACCGGGCAGCTCTAC. Translation: CASSLEGGTGGPNTGQLY. The entire CDR3 reads CASSLEGGTGGPNTGQLYF.

As to this clone: The germline and genes are mouse ones. The read terminates 1 residue before the CDR3 end, so the remaining end is supplied by the germline J gene. This chain joins TRBV13-1 and TRBJ2-2; 8 bases line up with TRBD1. The ends lost 4 bases at V and 4 bases at J; junction bases unmatched: 6. The CDR3 has 15 amino acids. The germline V gene has CDR1 NSHNY and CDR2 SYGAGN. The CDR3 sequence: CASSTQGAVTGQLYF. The CDR3 bases that were read are TGTGCCAGCAGTACTCAGGGGGCGGTCACCGGGCAGCTCTAC.

This clone has more than one count but fewer than ten. Gene and germline names: mouse. Read data end 1 residue before the CDR3 end; the end is taken from the germline J gene. The chain links TRBV4 to TRBJ2-7; maybe TRBD2 (6 bases). The V gene lost 4 bases and the J gene lost 7 bases, with 8 bases spanning the gap. The CDR3 contains 11 residues. Germline-derived CDR1 and CDR2 are LGHDT and YNNKQL (reference sequence). The CDR3 loop is CASSSWGEQYF. The sequenced CDR3 bases are TGTGCCAGCAGCTCTTGGGGGGAACAGTAC.